Listed below are T cell receptor beta chains from one sample, sequenced in a study of blood T cell repertoires in COVID-19. The table came from immunoSEQ multiplex PCR; TCRdb's copy has only in-frame clones and leaves some out. The sample records around 97,000 clones, 84% being singletons. The sample consisted of peripheral blood. These receptors all stem from a human donor in a cohort sampled during active or convalescent COVID-19. Each CDR3 is given with its conserved first and last residue. The order of the fields is D gene, clone size, J gene, V gene, CDR3 DNA, CDR3 protein. The D gene is left open where the match is weak. For some rows the clone size is stated as once, few or many, or as a class when expanded; others skip it.

>TRBD2|NA|TRBJ2-4|TRBV7-9
TGTGCCAGCAGGGGAGGGGAAAACATTCAGTACTTC
CASRGGENIQYF
>NA|few|TRBJ2-7|TRBV2
TGTGCCAGCGGGCGCCTGTCCTACGAGCAGTACTTC
CASGRLSYEQYF
>TRBD1|NA|TRBJ1-1|TRBV11-3
TGTGCCAGCAGCTTAGGTGGACAGGGGAACACTGAAGCTTTCTTT
CASSLGGQGNTEAFF
>NA|NA|TRBJ1-1|TRBV28
TGTGCCAGCGCCACAGGTAAAGCTTTCTTT
CASATGKAFF
>TRBD1|NA|TRBJ2-7|TRBV9
TGTGCCAGCAGCGTAGCAGGGGGCCACGAGCAGTACTTC
CASSVAGGHEQYF
>TRBD1|NA|TRBJ2-5|TRBV7-2
TGTGCCAGCAGCTTTGACAGGGTAGTGGAGACCCAGTACTTC
CASSFDRVVETQYF
>NA|NA|TRBJ1-5|TRBV19
TGTGCCAGTAGTTCCAGGTCCAATCAGCCCCAGCATTTT
CASSSRSNQPQHF
>TRBD1|NA|TRBJ1-1|TRBV27
TGTGCCAGCAGTTTAAAACCCCCCGGACAGGGAGTGAACACTGAAGCTTTCTTT
CASSLKPPGQGVNTEAFF
>NA|NA|TRBJ2-7|TRBV19
TGTGCCAGTAGGAGGTCCAGGGGGGATTACGAGCAGTACTTC
CASRRSRGDYEQYF
>TRBD1|NA|TRBJ1-6|TRBV6-6
TGTGCCAGCAGTCGTCCCGGGACAGGGGCCCTTAGTCCCCTCCACTTT
CASSRPGTGALSPLHF
>TRBD1|NA|TRBJ1-2|TRBV30
TGTGCCTGGAGTGTGAGGGACAGGAGCTACACCTTC
CAWSVRDRSYTF
>NA|NA|TRBJ1-1|TRBV2
TGTGCCAGCACGAGGCGGGTGGGGAACACTGAAGCTTTCTTT
CASTRRVGNTEAFF
>NA|NA|TRBJ2-7|TRBV21-1
TGTGCCAGCAGCAAAGGTTTCACAGCTATCTACGAGCAGTACTTC
CASSKGFTAIYEQYF
>TRBD2|NA|TRBJ2-1|TRBV5-1
TGCGCCAGCAGCTCGGTACTAGCGGGGCAACACAATGAGCAGTTCTTC
CASSSVLAGQHNEQFF